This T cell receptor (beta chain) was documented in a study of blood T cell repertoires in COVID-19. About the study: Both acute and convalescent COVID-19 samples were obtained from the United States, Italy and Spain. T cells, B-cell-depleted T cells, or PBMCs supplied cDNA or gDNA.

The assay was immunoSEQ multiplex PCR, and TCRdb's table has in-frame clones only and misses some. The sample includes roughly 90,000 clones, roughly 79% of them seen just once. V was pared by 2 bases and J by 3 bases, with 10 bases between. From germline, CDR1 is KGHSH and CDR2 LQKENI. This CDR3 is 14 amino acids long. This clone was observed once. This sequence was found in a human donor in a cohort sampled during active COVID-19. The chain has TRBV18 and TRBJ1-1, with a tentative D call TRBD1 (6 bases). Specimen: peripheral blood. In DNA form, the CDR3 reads TGTGCCAGCTCACCAAGCAGGGGAGACACTGAAGCTTTCTTT. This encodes CASSPSRGDTEAFF.